This is a list of T cell receptor beta chains from one sample in a study of a mutant IDH1 vaccine in newly diagnosed glioma. Sequenced by immunoSEQ multiplex PCR; TCRdb stores in-frame clones only, minus some. Of some 120,000 clones in the sample, around 77% were seen once. These receptors are not linked to any known antigen. Sequencing used PBMCs, obtained from a glioma patient whose treatment included an IDH1 peptide vaccine. Receptor source: a man aged 40-55 years with glioma. CDR3s include the opening cysteine and the closing phenylalanine or tryptophan. D genes are given only for firm matches. Clone size, where shown, is once, few, many, or a class for clones that have expanded.

>TRBJ1-3|TRBV19|-|TRBD1
TGTGCCAGTAGTAGTACCGGGACAGGGGTGTCGGGAAACACCATATATTTT
CASSSTGTGVSGNTIYF
>TRBJ2-7|TRBV28|-|-
TGTGCCAGCCGGGCCGGCGAGCGATCCTACGAGCAGTACTTC
CASRAGERSYEQYF
>TRBJ2-7|TRBV7-1|-|TRBD2
TGTGCCAGCAGCTCCGATCCGACTAGCAGCCACGAGCAGTACTTC
CASSSDPTSSHEQYF
>TRBJ1-4|TRBV4-3|few|-
TGCGCCAGCAGCCAACAAACGCGGGCAGACTGGGAAGAAAAACTGTTTTTT
CASSQQTRADWEEKLFF
>TRBJ2-7|TRBV12-5|once|TRBD1
TGTGCTAGTGGTTTGGTTGTGACAGGGTCCTACGAGCAGTACTTC
CASGLVVTGSYEQYF
>TRBJ1-5|TRBV18|once|TRBD1
TGTGCCAGCTCACCCAGGGGGGAAGTAGGTCAGCCCCAGCATTTT
CASSPRGEVGQPQHF
>TRBJ2-3|TRBV6-5|-|TRBD2
TGTGCCAGCAGCGTTAGCGGGAGGGTTCGAAATACGCAGTATTTT
CASSVSGRVRNTQYF
>TRBJ1-2|TRBV27|-|-
TGTGCCAGCAGAAAACGGACAGCCTATGGCTACACCTTC
CASRKRTAYGYTF
>TRBJ1-4|TRBV2|few|-
TGTGCCAGCAGTGAAGGAGGAGGGACTCAAAATGAAAAACTGTTTTTT
CASSEGGGTQNEKLFF
>TRBJ2-7|TRBV10-3|-|TRBD1
TGTGCCATCAGTGAGCCAGGACAGGGAGACAACGAGCAGTACTTC
CAISEPGQGDNEQYF
>TRBJ1-3|TRBV30|-|-
TGTGCCTGGAGTGTATCCCCCACCATATATTTT
CAWSVSPTIYF
>TRBJ2-7|TRBV5-1|-|TRBD1
TGCGCCAGCAGCTCGACCGGGACAGGGGACCTACATAGCTCCTACGAGCAGTACTTC
CASSSTGTGDLHSSYEQYF
>TRBJ2-3|TRBV29-1|-|-
TGCAGCGTTGATCTCACAGATACGCAGTATTTT
CSVDLTDTQYF
>TRBJ1-3|TRBV2|-|TRBD1
TGTGCCAGCAGACGGGACAGCCCCTCCGGCACCATATATTTT
CASRRDSPSGTIYF
>TRBJ1-2|TRBV9|-|TRBD1
TGTGCCAGCAGCGTAATCGGGACAGGGCATAGCTATGGCTACACCTTC
CASSVIGTGHSYGYTF
>TRBJ2-1|TRBV27|-|TRBD2
TGTGCCAGCAGCGGCTTACGGGACTACCCTATCGATGAGCAGTTCTTC
CASSGLRDYPIDEQFF
>TRBJ2-7|TRBV5-4|-|-
TGTGCCAGCAGCTTGGACGGAGCCTACGAGCAGTACTTC
CASSLDGAYEQYF
>TRBJ2-7|TRBV4-3|-|-
TGCGCCAGCAGCAACCCGGGGTACGAGCAGTACTTC
CASSNPGYEQYF
>TRBJ2-3|TRBV7-9|-|TRBD1
TGTGCCAGCAGCTTCGGGACAGGGATAAGCACAGATACGCAGTATTTT
CASSFGTGISTDTQYF
>TRBJ2-7|TRBV18|-|-
TGTGCCAGCTCACCACTCTCAGGGTGGGCCTCGTACGAGCAGTACTTC
CASSPLSGWASYEQYF
>TRBJ1-5|TRBV6-5|-|TRBD1
TGTGCCAGCAGTACCGCAGGGGGTAGCAATCAGCCCCAGCATTTT
CASSTAGGSNQPQHF
>TRBJ1-5|TRBV7-9|-|TRBD1
TGTGCCAGCAGCCTAAGTATCACAGGGGAGGATCAGCCCCAGCATTTT
CASSLSITGEDQPQHF
>TRBJ1-5|TRBV30|few|-
TGTGCCTGGAGCGAAGGGGAGTATAGCAATCAGCCCCAGCATTTT
CAWSEGEYSNQPQHF
>TRBJ1-2|TRBV28|-|TRBD1
TGTGCCAGCAGCGACTACGACAGGGGGCATGGCTACACCTTC
CASSDYDRGHGYTF
>TRBJ2-7|TRBV9|-|-
TGTGCCAGCAGCGTAGTTTCGGGGGACGAGCAGTACTTC
CASSVVSGDEQYF
>TRBJ1-1|TRBV10-3|-|-
TGTGCCATCAGTGGTAACTTGAACACTGAAGCTTTCTTT
CAISGNLNTEAFF
>TRBJ1-6|TRBV7-2|-|-
TGTGCCAGCAGCTTACCCCAGATTCCACCCCTCCACTTT
CASSLPQIPPLHF
>TRBJ2-5|TRBV7-6|few|-
TGTGCCAGCAGCATCCAAGAGACCCAGTACTTC
CASSIQETQYF
>TRBJ2-4|TRBV5-1|-|TRBD1
TGCGCCAGCAGCTTGGGGGACAGGGCTATAACCCTTCAGTACTTC
CASSLGDRAITLQYF
>TRBJ2-7|TRBV5-4|-|TRBD1
TGTGCCAGCAGCTTGGCAGGGGGAACCTACGAGCAGTACTTC
CASSLAGGTYEQYF
>TRBJ2-3|TRBV11-3|-|-
TGTGCCAGCAGCTTGGGGAGGAGCACAGATACGCAGTATTTT
CASSLGRSTDTQYF
>TRBJ1-4|TRBV5-4|-|TRBD1
TGTGCCAGCAGCTTACAGGGGCCTAATGAAAAACTGTTTTTT
CASSLQGPNEKLFF
>TRBJ2-3|TRBV18|-|TRBD2
TGTGCCAGCTCACCACAAGCGGGGGGGGGCACAGATACGCAGTATTTT
CASSPQAGGGTDTQYF
>TRBJ2-7|TRBV2|-|TRBD1
TGTGCCAGCAGTGCAGCTGACAGGGTCTACGAGCAGTACTTC
CASSAADRVYEQYF
>TRBJ1-4|TRBV9|-|-
TGTGCCAGCAGCATCTTAGGTGGGGCCCCAACTAATGAAAAACTGTTTTTT
CASSILGGAPTNEKLFF
>TRBJ2-7|TRBV11-2|-|TRBD2
TGTGCCAGCAGCCCTCCCGGACTAGCGGGAGGCAACGAGCAGTACTTC
CASSPPGLAGGNEQYF
>TRBJ2-3|TRBV5-1|-|-
TGCGCCAGCAGCTTACGAGGGCTACCCACAGATACGCAGTATTTT
CASSLRGLPTDTQYF
>TRBJ2-5|TRBV4-3|-|TRBD2
TGCGCCAGCAGCCAAGGAGGGTTTGGACTAGAACTCCAAGAGACCCAGTACTTC
CASSQGGFGLELQETQYF
>TRBJ1-2|TRBV18|few|-
TGTGCCAGCTCACCACCGGGGGGAATTGGCTATGGCTACACCTTC
CASSPPGGIGYGYTF
>TRBJ1-5|TRBV7-2|-|TRBD1
TGTGCCAGCAGCGTGACAGGGTTCGGGCAGCCCCAGCATTTT
CASSVTGFGQPQHF
>TRBJ2-2|TRBV7-9|-|TRBD2
TGTGCCAGCAGCCTGCTCGCGGGAGCGACCGGGGAGCTGTTTTTT
CASSLLAGATGELFF
>TRBJ2-5|TRBV2|-|-
TGTGCCAGCAGTAAGGACAGAGGCGGGGAGACCCAGTACTTC
CASSKDRGGETQYF
>TRBJ1-5|TRBV19|-|-
TGTGCCAGTAGTATAGATCTATCGGGGGGGAGGGATAGCAATCAGCCCCAGCATTTT
CASSIDLSGGRDSNQPQHF
>TRBJ1-2|TRBV6-5|-|-
TGTGCCAGCAGTCCTACAGGGTCTGGCTACACCTTC
CASSPTGSGYTF